The 29 T cell receptor beta chains given below trace back to one sample, sequenced in a study of identifying expanded T cells in peripheral blood. Profiling relied on immunoSEQ multiplex PCR, and the TCRdb table lists in-frame clones only, not all of them. Of 83,000 or so clones listed, about nine tenths were seen once; the top ten hold 3.5% to 4.5%. The sequencing sample was made of blood. These TCRs come from a person aged 18 to 70 in good health.

The V gene is TRBV11-2, the J gene TRBJ2-3, with 9 nucleotides matching TRBD2. CDR3 size: 17 residues. Germline CDR1 and CDR2: SGHAT and FQNNGV. J was trimmed by 3 bases and V by 1 base; bases with no gene match: 8. The CDR3 DNA is TGTGCCAGCAGCTTAGCCTGGCGCGGGGGGGTAACAGATACGCAGTATTTT. This encodes CASSLAWRGGVTDTQYF.

The genes are TRBV5-1 and TRBJ1-5; TRBD1 might be the D (5 bases). The ends were cut back, 4 bases at V and 4 bases at J, with 12 bases in the middle. This CDR3 is 14 amino acids long. Germline assignment: CDR1 SGHRS and CDR2 YFSETQ. This CDR3 reads CASSPGTANQPQHF. The CDR3 coding sequence is TGCGCCAGCAGCCCGGGGACGGCAAATCAGCCCCAGCATTTT.

The chain joins TRBV10-3 to TRBJ1-2; D call uncertain. The CDR3 length is 13 residues. Germline-derived CDR1 and CDR2 are ENHRY and SYGVKD. Deletions cut 10 bases from V and 0 bases from J, with 12 bases between. CDR3 nucleotide sequence: TGTGCCAGCCTCCGATCGACTAACTATGGCTACACCTTC. Encoded protein: CASLRSTNYGYTF.

The chain carries TRBV4-2 and TRBJ2-1, with D tentatively TRBD1 (6 bases). The CDR3 runs 13 residues. Trimming removed 7 bases from V and 7 bases from J, with 14 bases in between. CDR1 is LGHNA and CDR2 is YNFKEQ in the germline V gene. The CDR3 loop is CASTSQGRNEQFF. Here the CDR3 DNA reads TGTGCCAGCACCTCACAGGGTAGGAATGAGCAGTTCTTC.

The V and J genes are TRBV14 and TRBJ2-1, with D unresolved. There are 15 residues in the CDR3. Germline loops: CDR1 SGHDN, CDR2 FVKESK. Trimming took 3 bases from V and 3 from J, leaving 12 bases between them. CDR3 DNA sequence: TGTGCCAGCAGCCAGGCCCCGCTCCTCTACAATGAGCAGTTCTTC. This encodes CASSQAPLLYNEQFF.

The rearrangement joins TRBV6-6 to TRBJ1-3; D might be TRBD1 (5 bases). The CDR3 covers 15 residues. Germline CDR1 is MNHNY and CDR2 is SVGAGI (reference sequence). V dropped 0 bases and J dropped 4 bases, with 10 bases sitting between them. The CDR3 sequence is CASSYSRGTGNTIYF. The CDR3, as DNA: TGTGCCAGCAGTTACTCGAGGGGCACGGGAAACACCATATATTTT.

The gene calls are TRBV11-2 and TRBJ2-2; D uncertain. Germline CDR1 SGHAT, CDR2 FQNNGV. Trimming removed 1 base at V and 0 bases at J, with 6 bases between. The CDR3 is 15 amino acids. The CDR3 is CASSLAQTNTGELFF. The CDR3 nucleotides read TGTGCCAGCAGCTTAGCGCAAACGAACACCGGGGAGCTGTTTTTT.

The J gene is TRBJ2-2, the V gene TRBV6-5; 7 bases agree with TRBD2. Trimming took 8 bases from V and 3 from J; bases not matched to a gene: 6. The CDR3 runs 14 residues. Germline V gene data show CDR1 as MNHEY and CDR2 as SVGAGI. CDR3 sequence (DNA): TGTGCCAGCGGCCGGGACTATTACACCGGGGAGCTGTTTTTT. Its translation: CASGRDYYTGELFF.

This chain links TRBV4-3 with TRBJ2-3, with D hard to call. The CDR3 spans 16 residues. Trimming left V 0 bases short and J 1 base short, with 11 bases between. Germline V gives CDR1 LGHNA, CDR2 YSLEER. The CDR3 here is CASSQDPEIGTDTQYF. Here the CDR3 DNA reads TGCGCCAGCAGCCAAGATCCGGAGATTGGCACAGATACGCAGTATTTT.

The table lists this clone with a count of one. This sequence joins TRBV28 and TRBJ1-2, with TRBD1 identical over 7 bases. Trimming at V came to 6 bases and at J to 1 base, leaving 5 bases not matched to a gene. This CDR3 spans 14 amino acids. Germline V CDR1 and CDR2: MDHEN, SYDVKM. CDR3 DNA: TGTGCCAGCAGCGCCACAGGGGTTAACTATGGCTACACCTTC. It specifies CASSATGVNYGYTF.

CDR3: CASSLIGGVQETQYF. The CDR3 region has the DNA TGTGCCAGCAGCTTAATCGGTGGGGTTCAAGAGACCCAGTACTTC. The chain uses TRBV11-2 and TRBJ2-5, with unresolved D. CDR3 length equals 15 residues. Germline CDR1 reads SGHAT; CDR2 reads FQNNGV. The V end lost 2 bases, the J end lost 2 bases, and 12 bases lay between the germline ends.

The chain recombines TRBV9 with TRBJ2-3; no reliable D call. CDR1 and CDR2 (germline): SGDLS, YYNGEE. Trimming removed 0 bases from V and 6 bases from J, with 17 bases in between. The CDR3 has 16 residues. The CDR3 coding sequence is TGTGCCAGCAGCGTAGATGTCGCCGCAGCGTTTGATACGCAGTATTTT. Translation gives CASSVDVAAAFDTQYF.

This clone was counted at least ten times. The chain recombines TRBV19 with TRBJ2-7, with 10 bases aligning to TRBD2. This CDR3 is built from 18 residues. V trimming: 5 bases; J trimming: 3 bases; junction bases outside the gene matches: 16. Germline V CDR1 and CDR2: LNHDA, SQIVND (reference sequence). CDR3 loop: CASSFQAPGLALNYEQYF. For the CDR3, the DNA is TGTGCCAGTAGTTTCCAAGCTCCGGGACTAGCGTTGAACTACGAGCAGTACTTC.

The chain couples TRBV28 to TRBJ1-2; 9 nucleotides match TRBD1. This CDR3 has 15 amino acids. Germline-derived CDR1 and CDR2 are MDHEN and SYDVKM. V was clipped by 4 bases and J by 4 bases; unmatched bases: 7. The chain's CDR3 is CASSSGTGQSYGYTF. CDR3 DNA: TGTGCCAGCAGTTCCGGGACAGGGCAAAGCTATGGCTACACCTTC.

The genes are TRBV29-1 and TRBJ2-5; no firm D call. Germline V gene sequence: CDR1 SQVTM, CDR2 ANQGSEA. The CDR3 contains 16 residues. V was shortened by 3 bases and J by 1 base, with 18 bases between the two germline ends. Here the CDR3 reads CSVDGVANYTQETQYF. The CDR3 nucleotides read TGCAGCGTTGATGGGGTCGCGAACTATACCCAAGAGACCCAGTACTTC.

This clone occurred once. The chain employs TRBV28 and TRBJ2-5, with D maybe TRBD1 (5 bases). This CDR3 contains 15 residues. Trimming took off 4 bases at V and 6 bases at J, with 18 bases between the two ends. Per the germline V gene, CDR1 is MDHEN and CDR2 is SYDVKM. The CDR3 region has the DNA TGTGCCAGCAGTTGGGGCGGTGAAGGGGCGCAGACCCAGTACTTC. Translation gives CASSWGGEGAQTQYF. Supplemented by reference TRBV28 and TRBJ2-5, the full variable domain reads DVKVTQSSRYLVKRTGEKVFLECVQDMDHENMFWYRQDPGLGLRLIYFSYDVKMKEKGDIPEGYSVSREKKERFSLILESASTNQTSMYLCASSWGGEGAQTQYFGPGTRLLVL.

The rearrangement links TRBV28 to TRBJ2-4; D might be TRBD2 (5 bases). The length of the CDR3 is 15 residues. Germline assignment: CDR1 MDHEN and CDR2 SYDVKM. The ends were cut back, 6 bases at V and 1 base at J, with 13 bases in the middle. DNA for the CDR3: TGTGCCAGCAGCTCACGGGGTACGGCCAAAAACATTCAGTACTTC. Its translation: CASSSRGTAKNIQYF.

This chain links TRBV7-8 with TRBJ2-4; D tentatively fits TRBD1 or TRBD2 (6 bases each). Trimming shortened V by 10 bases and J by 11 bases, and 12 bases separated the two germline ends. This CDR3 comprises 10 residues. Germline loops: CDR1 SGHVS, CDR2 FQNEAQ. The CDR3 nucleotides are TGTGCCATAGAGGGGGGCTTTCAGTACTTC. Translated: CAIEGGFQYF.

The CDR3 nucleotides read TGTGCCAGCAGCCACGGAAAAGGGACAGGGGACCAAGAGACCCAGTACTTC. It translates to CASSHGKGTGDQETQYF. J is TRBJ2-5 and V is TRBV7-8; 10 positions agree with TRBD1. V gave up 5 bases and J gave up 0 bases; unmatched junction bases: 9. This CDR3 comprises 17 residues. Germline V CDR1 and CDR2: SGHVS, FQNEAQ.

The chain joins TRBV7-9 to TRBJ1-1; TRBD1 might be the D (5 bases). Trimming left V 0 bases short and J 5 bases short, with 10 bases between. This CDR3 spans 14 amino acids. Germline values: CDR1 SEHNR, CDR2 FQNEAQ (reference sequence). The DNA for the CDR3 is TGTGCCAGCAGCTTAGCCAGGGCGGGGACTGAAGCTTTCTTT. It yields the protein CASSLARAGTEAFF.

The CDR3 nucleotides read TGTGCCAGCAGCCTAATAGACAGGGGAGAGGTCGAGCAGTTCTTC. Protein product: CASSLIDRGEVEQFF. The V and J genes are TRBV5-6 and TRBJ2-1, with 8 bases lining up with TRBD1. The CDR3 sequence is 15 residues long. Trimming removed 4 bases from V and 10 bases from J; junction bases left unmatched: 13. The germline V gene has CDR1 SGHDT and CDR2 YYEEEE.

J is TRBJ1-3 and V is TRBV5-1; perhaps TRBD1 as D (5 bases). CDR1 is SGHRS and CDR2 is YFSETQ in the germline V gene. The V and J ends lost 0 bases and 8 bases respectively, with 12 bases between them. This CDR3 has 14 amino acids. The CDR3: CASSLAGGAYTIYF. For the CDR3, the DNA is TGCGCCAGCAGCTTGGCCGGGGGAGCCTACACCATATATTTT.

The genes are TRBV7-2 and TRBJ2-7; 9 bases are a match to TRBD2. Looked up from germline, CDR1 is SGHTA and CDR2 is FQGNSA. V trimming: 0 bases; J trimming: 1 base; junction bases outside the gene matches: 4. This CDR3 has 16 amino acids. Here the CDR3 reads CASSLASGGISYEQYF. In DNA, the CDR3 is TGTGCCAGCAGCTTAGCCAGCGGGGGGATTTCCTACGAGCAGTACTTC.

There are many counts of this clone. The J gene is TRBJ2-7, the V gene TRBV6-1, with TRBD2 as a possible D gene (6 bases). V shed 5 bases and J shed 2 bases, with 10 bases lying between them. Germline V gene lookup returns CDR1 MNHNS and CDR2 SASEGT. The CDR3 extends over 13 amino acids. The CDR3 nucleotides are TGTGCCAGCAGTCGGGACTCCACCTACGAGCAGTACTTC. Protein: CASSRDSTYEQYF.

V gene TRBV6-5 combines with J gene TRBJ1-6, with TRBD1 identical over 7 bases. Germline V lookup: CDR1 MNHEY, CDR2 SVGAGI. The CDR3 contains 16 residues. V shed 0 bases, J shed 4 bases, and the junction held 3 bases outside the gene matches. The CDR3 here is CASSYSGTDYNSPLHF. CDR3 coding DNA: TGTGCCAGCAGTTACTCAGGGACAGATTATAATTCACCCCTCCACTTT.

This chain connects TRBV10-3 to TRBJ2-3; the D gene could be TRBD1 or TRBD2 (7 bases each). V was clipped by 0 bases and J by 6 bases, with 28 bases between them. CDR3 size: 20 residues. CDR1 ENHRY and CDR2 SYGVKD come from the germline V gene. This CDR3 reads CAISESHRVGSGKGADTQYF. CDR3 in DNA: TGTGCCATCAGTGAGTCGCACAGGGTGGGGAGCGGGAAGGGGGCCGATACGCAGTATTTT.

This clone was observed a single time. The chain recombines TRBV2 with TRBJ2-5; D remains unclear. In germline, CDR1 is SNHLY, CDR2 FYNNEI. The CDR3 extends over 11 amino acids. Trimming cost V 6 bases and J 2 bases, with 4 bases left between them. CDR3 sequence reads: CASSWQETQYF. CDR3 nucleotide sequence: TGTGCCAGCAGCTGGCAAGAGACCCAGTACTTC.

This chain uses TRBV29-1 with TRBJ2-7; D is perhaps TRBD1 (7 bases). The CDR3 runs 14 residues. Looked up from germline, CDR1 is SQVTM and CDR2 is ANQGSEA. The V gene lost 4 bases and the J gene lost 2 bases, with 15 bases spanning the gap. The DNA of the CDR3 is TGCAGCGTTGGGGGGGACAGTGAAACCTACGAGCAGTACTTC. Protein sequence: CSVGGDSETYEQYF.

The chain recombines TRBV27 with TRBJ1-6, with D possibly TRBD1 on 5 matching bases. V was trimmed by 5 bases and J by 4 bases, leaving 21 bases between them. The CDR3 is 18 amino acids. Germline lookup yields CDR1 MNHEY and CDR2 SMNVEV (reference sequence). The CDR3 reads CASSVRPPDRYYNSPLHF. The CDR3, as DNA: TGTGCCAGCAGTGTCCGGCCCCCCGACAGATATTATAATTCACCCCTCCACTTT.